This TCR beta chain was found in a study of blood T cell repertoires in COVID-19. Study as a whole: Acute and convalescent COVID-19 samples came from the United States, Italy and Spain. In each case, the material was cDNA or gDNA derived from T cells, B-cell-depleted T cells, or PBMCs.

Per the study methods: Counts of nucleated cells, estimated from reference gene primer amplification, were obtained. Assay: immunoSEQ multiplex PCR; the TCRdb copy retains only in-frame clones and omits some. The DNA gave D and trimming, while V, J and clone size come from that table. This sample has approximately 310,000 clones, with roughly 86% found just once. Material: peripheral blood. This clonotype originated in a woman aged 50 to 65 who had recovered from COVID-19.

The DNA of the CDR3 is TGTGCCAGCGCGGGAGGGGGCAAAGCCCAGCATTTT. Amino acid sequence: CASAGGGKAQHF. The chain combines TRBV12-3 or TRBV12-4 with TRBJ1-5; TRBD1 matches 7 bases. The ends lost 8 bases at V and 11 bases at J; junction bases unmatched: 9. This CDR3 contains 12 residues.